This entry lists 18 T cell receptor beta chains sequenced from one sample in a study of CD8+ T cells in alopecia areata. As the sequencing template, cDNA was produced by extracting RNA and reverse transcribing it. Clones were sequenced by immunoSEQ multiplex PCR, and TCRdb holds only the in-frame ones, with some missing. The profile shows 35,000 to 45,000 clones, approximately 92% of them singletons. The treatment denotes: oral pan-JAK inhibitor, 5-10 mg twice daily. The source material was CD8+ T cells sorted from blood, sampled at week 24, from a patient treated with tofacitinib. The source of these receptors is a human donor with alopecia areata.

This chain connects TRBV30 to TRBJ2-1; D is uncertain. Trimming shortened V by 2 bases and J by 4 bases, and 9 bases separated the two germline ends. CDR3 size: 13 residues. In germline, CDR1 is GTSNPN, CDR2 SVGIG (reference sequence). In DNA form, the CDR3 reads TGTGCCTGGAGTACCTACGGTTACAATGAGCAGTTCTTC. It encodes CAWSTYGYNEQFF.

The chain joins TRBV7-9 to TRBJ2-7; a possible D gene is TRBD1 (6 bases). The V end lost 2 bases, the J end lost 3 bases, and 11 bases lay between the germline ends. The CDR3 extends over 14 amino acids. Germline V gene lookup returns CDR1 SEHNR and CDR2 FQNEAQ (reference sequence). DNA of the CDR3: TGTGCCAGCAGCTTACAGGGGCATGACTACGAGCAGTACTTC. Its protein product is CASSLQGHDYEQYF.

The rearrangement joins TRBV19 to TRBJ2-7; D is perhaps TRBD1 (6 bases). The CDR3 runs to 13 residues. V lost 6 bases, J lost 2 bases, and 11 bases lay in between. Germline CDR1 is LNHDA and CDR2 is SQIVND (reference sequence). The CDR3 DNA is TGTGCCAGTAGCTCGGCAGGGGCCTACGAGCAGTACTTC. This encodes CASSSAGAYEQYF.

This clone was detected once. The CDR3 sequence is CASSQDRSYEQYF. In DNA form, the CDR3 reads TGTGCCAGCAGCCAGGACAGGAGCTACGAGCAGTACTTC. The chain joins TRBV5-6 to TRBJ2-7; 7 positions agree with TRBD1. The germline V gene has CDR1 SGHDT and CDR2 YYEEEE. J was trimmed by 3 bases and V by 4 bases; bases with no gene match: 4. CDR3 length: 13 residues. The entire variable domain, with the rest obtained from reference TRBV5-6 and TRBJ2-7, is as follows: DAGVTQSPTHLIKTRGQQVTLRCSPKSGHDTVSWYQQALGQGPQFIFQYYEEEERQRGNFPDRFSGHQFPNYSSELNVNALLLGDSALYLCASSQDRSYEQYFGPGTRLTVT.

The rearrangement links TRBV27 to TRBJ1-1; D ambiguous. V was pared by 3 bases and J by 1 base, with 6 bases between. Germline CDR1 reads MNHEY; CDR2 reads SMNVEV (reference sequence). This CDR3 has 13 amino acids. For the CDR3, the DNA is TGTGCCAGCAGTTTCGGGCAGAACACTGAAGCTTTCTTT. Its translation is CASSFGQNTEAFF.

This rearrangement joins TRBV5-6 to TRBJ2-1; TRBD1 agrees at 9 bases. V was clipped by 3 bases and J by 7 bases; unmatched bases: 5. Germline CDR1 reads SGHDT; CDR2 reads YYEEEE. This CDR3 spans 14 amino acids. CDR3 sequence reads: CASSWGTGMNEQFF. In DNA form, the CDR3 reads TGTGCCAGCAGCTGGGGGACAGGGATGAATGAGCAGTTCTTC.

CDR3 coding DNA: TGTGCCAGTAGTTCCGGGACAGGGGCCACCTCTGGGGCCAACGTCCTGACTTTC. It yields the protein CASSSGTGATSGANVLTF. V usage is TRBV19 and J usage is TRBJ2-6, with 10 bases fitting TRBD1. This CDR3 region has 18 residues. J gave up 0 bases and V 5 bases, and 7 bases lay outside the gene matches. Germline V gene sequence: CDR1 LNHDA, CDR2 SQIVND (reference sequence).

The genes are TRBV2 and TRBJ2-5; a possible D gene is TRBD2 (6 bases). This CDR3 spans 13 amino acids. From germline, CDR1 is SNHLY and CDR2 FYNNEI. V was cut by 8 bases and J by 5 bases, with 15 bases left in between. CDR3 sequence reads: CASRGMAGETQYF. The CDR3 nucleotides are TGTGCCAGCCGGGGGATGGCAGGCGAGACCCAGTACTTC.

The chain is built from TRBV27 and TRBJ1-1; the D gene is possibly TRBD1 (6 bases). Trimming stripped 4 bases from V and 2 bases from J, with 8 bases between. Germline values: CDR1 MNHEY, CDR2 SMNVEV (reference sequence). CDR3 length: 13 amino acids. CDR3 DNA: TGTGCCAGCAGTTGGACAGCCAACACTGAAGCTTTCTTT. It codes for CASSWTANTEAFF.

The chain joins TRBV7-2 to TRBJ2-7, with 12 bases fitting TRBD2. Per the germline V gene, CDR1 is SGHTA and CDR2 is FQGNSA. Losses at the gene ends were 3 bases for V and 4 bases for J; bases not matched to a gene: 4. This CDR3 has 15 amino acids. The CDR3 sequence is CASSLTSGGTYEQYF. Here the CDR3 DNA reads TGTGCCAGCAGCTTGACTAGCGGGGGAACTTACGAGCAGTACTTC.

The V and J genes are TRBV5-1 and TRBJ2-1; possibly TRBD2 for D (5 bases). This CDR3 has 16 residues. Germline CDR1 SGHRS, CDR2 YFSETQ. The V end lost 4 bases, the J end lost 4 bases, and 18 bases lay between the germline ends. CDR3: CASSAGSVDLYNEQFF. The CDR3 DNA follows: TGCGCCAGCAGCGCGGGCTCGGTGGACCTGTACAATGAGCAGTTCTTC.

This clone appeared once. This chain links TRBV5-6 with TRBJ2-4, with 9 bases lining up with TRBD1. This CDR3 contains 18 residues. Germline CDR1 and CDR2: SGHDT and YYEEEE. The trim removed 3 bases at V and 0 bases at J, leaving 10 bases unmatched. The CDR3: CASSSPGQGILAKNIQYF. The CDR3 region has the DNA TGTGCCAGCAGCTCTCCGGGACAGGGCATATTAGCCAAAAACATTCAGTACTTC.

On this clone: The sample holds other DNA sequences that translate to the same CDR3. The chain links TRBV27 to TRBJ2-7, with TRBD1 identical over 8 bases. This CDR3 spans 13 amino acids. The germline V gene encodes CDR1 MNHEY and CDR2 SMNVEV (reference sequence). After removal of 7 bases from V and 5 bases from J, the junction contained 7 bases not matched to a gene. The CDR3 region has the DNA TGTGCCAGCACGCGACAGGGGAGCCACGAGCAGTACTTC. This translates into CASTRQGSHEQYF.

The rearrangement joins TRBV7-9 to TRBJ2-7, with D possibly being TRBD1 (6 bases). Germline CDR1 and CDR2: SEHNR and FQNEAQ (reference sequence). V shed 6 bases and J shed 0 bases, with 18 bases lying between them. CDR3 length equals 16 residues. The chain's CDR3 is CASRPPPDRSSYEQYF. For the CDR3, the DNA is TGTGCCAGCAGGCCGCCGCCGGACAGATCCTCCTACGAGCAGTACTTC.

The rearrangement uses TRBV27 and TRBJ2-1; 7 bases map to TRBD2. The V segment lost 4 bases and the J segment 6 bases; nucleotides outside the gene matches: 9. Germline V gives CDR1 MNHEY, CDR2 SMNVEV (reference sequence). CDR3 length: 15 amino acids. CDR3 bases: TGTGCCAGCAGTTCGTACCCCCTAGCGGTCAATGAGCAGTTCTTC. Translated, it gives CASSSYPLAVNEQFF.

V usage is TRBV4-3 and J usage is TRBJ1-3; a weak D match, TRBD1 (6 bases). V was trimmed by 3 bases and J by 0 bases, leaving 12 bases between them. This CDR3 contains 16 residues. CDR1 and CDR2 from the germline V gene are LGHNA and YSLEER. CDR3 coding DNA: TGCGCCAGCAGCCAGCACAGGGCCAGCTCTGGAAACACCATATATTTT. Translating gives CASSQHRASSGNTIYF.

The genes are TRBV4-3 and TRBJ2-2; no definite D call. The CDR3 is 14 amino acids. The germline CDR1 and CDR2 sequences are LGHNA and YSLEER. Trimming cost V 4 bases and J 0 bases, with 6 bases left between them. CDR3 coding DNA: TGCGCCAGCAGCCCCTTATCGAACACCGGGGAGCTGTTTTTT. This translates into CASSPLSNTGELFF.

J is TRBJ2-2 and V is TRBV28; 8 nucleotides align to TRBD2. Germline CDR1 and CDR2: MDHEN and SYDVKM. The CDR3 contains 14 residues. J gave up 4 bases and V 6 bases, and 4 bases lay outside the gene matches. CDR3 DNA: TGTGCCAGCAGGGCTGCGGGGGGCACCGGGGAGCTGTTTTTT. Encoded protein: CASRAAGGTGELFF.